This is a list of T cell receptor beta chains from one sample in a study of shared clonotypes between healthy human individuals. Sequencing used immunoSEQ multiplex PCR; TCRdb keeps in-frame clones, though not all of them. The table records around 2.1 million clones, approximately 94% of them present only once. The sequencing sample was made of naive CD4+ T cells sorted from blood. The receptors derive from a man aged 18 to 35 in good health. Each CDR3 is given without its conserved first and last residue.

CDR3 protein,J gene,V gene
ASSPELEADTQY,TRBJ2-3,TRBV18
ASSLFNRGGNQPQH,TRBJ1-5,TRBV5-5
ASSPLRDYPVYNTQY,TRBJ2-3,TRBV7-6
ASRWPGQGTYEQY,TRBJ2-7,TRBV11-2
ASSEYPTSSYNEQF,TRBJ2-1,TRBV25-1
AWSGGLRMDTQY,TRBJ2-3,TRBV30
ASSYSGGQKF,TRBJ2-1,TRBV6-5
ASSYSRTAQSPLH,TRBJ1-6,TRBV6-5
ASSSAQGNSPLH,TRBJ1-6,TRBV5-1
ASSLAGGGPMNTEAF,TRBJ1-1,TRBV5-1
ASSRTGGETHEQY,TRBJ2-7,TRBV9